The next 5 T cell receptor beta chains were all read from a single sample in a study of T cells in Graves' hyperthyroidism and ophthalmopathy (dated by TCRdb to between 2018 and 2021). Preparation of the library involved multiplex PCR. The data were produced on an Illumina HiSeq 2000. The TCR beta CDR3 regions were amplified from RNA transcripts. The TCR CDR3 was subjected to a first round of RT-PCR using the HTBI primer set and the Qiagen OneStep RT-PCR kit. TCRdb applied fastp at Q25 and MiXCR to the public reads, then kept only in-frame beta chains. Entries are consolidated by CDR3 protein sequence, retaining the most common genes and DNA. Here the sample has some 560,000 distinct CDR3 sequences; approximately 14% occur a single time. The ten biggest clones cover roughly 14% of the sample. The sequencing input was blood. These TCRs come from a woman aged 35 to 49 with Graves' hyperthyroidism.

The V and J genes are TRBV10-1 and TRBJ1-1; D gene unclear. The CDR3 is made up of 14 amino acids. Germline assignment: CDR1 WNHNN and CDR2 SYGVQD (reference sequence). Deletions cut 4 bases from V and 3 bases from J, with 12 bases between. The CDR3 loop reads CASSGSPRDTEAFF. The DNA for the CDR3 is TGCGCCAGCAGTGGATCCCCGAGGGACACTGAAGCTTTCTTT.

The chain carries TRBV25-1 and TRBJ2-7, with D tentatively TRBD1 (6 bases). The CDR3 has 14 residues. The germline gives CDR1 MGHDK, CDR2 SYGVNS. Trimming removed 2 bases at V and 3 bases at J, with 11 bases between. This chain's CDR3 is CASSEEQGHYEQYF. DNA for the CDR3: TGTGCCAGCAGTGAAGAGCAGGGACACTACGAGCAGTACTTC.

In this sample, this clonotype turned up many times. The J gene is TRBJ1-1, the V gene TRBV20-1, with D uncertain. In germline, CDR1 is DFQATT, CDR2 SNEGSKA (reference sequence). The CDR3 runs to 13 residues. V shed 6 bases and J shed 4 bases, with 15 bases lying between them. The CDR3 nucleotides read TGCAGTGCGTCACATGGAATTGGCACTGAAGCTTTCTTT. Translated, it gives CSASHGIGTEAFF.

This clonotype was detected many times. This rearrangement joins TRBV3-1 to TRBJ2-7; D unresolved. The V end was cut by 4 bases, the J end by 2 bases, with 9 bases between. The CDR3 loop spans 13 amino acids. Germline V gives CDR1 LGHDT, CDR2 YNNKEL (reference sequence). The CDR3 DNA follows: TGTGCCAGCAGCCCGTCCGGTCCCTACGAGCAGTACTTC. Its translation: CASSPSGPYEQYF.

This rearrangement joins TRBV7-9 to TRBJ1-1; D not certain. The CDR3 is 15 residues long. V dropped 5 bases and J dropped 1 base, with 14 bases sitting between them. CDR1 is SEHNR, CDR2 FQNEAQ, per germline (reference sequence). The CDR3 coding sequence is TGTGCCAGCAGCCTCGGGCTTCAGAAGAACACTGAAGCTTTCTTT. Its protein product is CASSLGLQKNTEAFF.